Listed below are T cell receptor beta chains from one sample, sequenced in a study of technical replicates of blood from a few donors. TCRdb keeps only in-frame clones here, not all; method: immunoSEQ multiplex PCR. The sample records around 72,000 clones, 91% being singletons. Input material: T cells isolated from PBMCs. All receptors derive from a human donor in good health. Some clones in this sample may be carry-over from other donors' samples. The CDR3 runs from the conserved cysteine through the conserved F or W. D genes are given only for firm matches. Expanded clones get a size class; other rows say once, few or many, or leave the size out.

V gene	J gene	D gene	clone size	CDR3 protein	CDR3 DNA
TRBV5-1	TRBJ1-4	TRBD1	NA	CASSFEQGDEKLFF	TGCGCCAGCAGCTTCGAACAGGGGGATGAAAAACTGTTTTTT
TRBV28	TRBJ2-2	TRBD2	NA	CASSRTSGDDTGELFF	TGTGCCAGCAGTCGGACTAGCGGAGACGACACCGGGGAGCTGTTTTTT
TRBV5-1	TRBJ2-1	NA	NA	CASRIKLNEQFF	TGCGCCAGCAGGATCAAGCTCAATGAGCAGTTCTTC
TRBV4-1	TRBJ2-5	TRBD2	NA	CASSREPNDHTSGGPRETQYF	TGCGCCAGCAGCCGAGAACCTAACGACCATACCTCGGGAGGACCGCGAGAGACCCAGTACTTC
TRBV29-1	TRBJ1-5	NA	NA	CSVEAGSGQPQHF	TGCAGCGTTGAAGCAGGGTCTGGTCAGCCCCAGCATTTT
TRBV30	TRBJ2-7	NA	NA	CAWSVLQGSYEQYF	TGTGCCTGGAGTGTTTTACAGGGCTCCTACGAGCAGTACTTC
TRBV11-2	TRBJ2-7	TRBD1	NA	CASSLGRDSGSYEQYF	TGTGCCAGCAGCTTAGGCCGGGACAGTGGCTCCTACGAGCAGTACTTC
TRBV21-1	TRBJ1-5	NA	NA	CASNRGAGLSNQPQHF	TGTGCCAGCAACAGGGGGGCGGGGTTGAGCAATCAGCCCCAGCATTTT
TRBV2	TRBJ2-3	TRBD1	NA	CASSGLRDSVTDTQYF	TGTGCCAGCAGTGGATTACGGGACAGTGTCACAGATACGCAGTATTTT
TRBV14	TRBJ1-6	TRBD1	NA	CASSQTRTGSSYNSPLHF	TGTGCCAGCAGCCAAACCCGGACAGGGAGCTCCTATAATTCACCCCTCCACTTT
TRBV2	TRBJ2-1	NA	NA	CAEKSSDDEQFF	TGTGCCGAAAAATCTAGCGACGATGAGCAGTTCTTC
TRBV9	TRBJ2-7	NA	once	CASSAAFGEQYF	TGTGCCAGCAGCGCTGCTTTCGGCGAGCAGTACTTC
TRBV5-1	TRBJ1-1	NA	few	CASSLTANTEAFF	TGCGCCAGCAGCTTAACAGCGAACACTGAAGCTTTCTTT
TRBV5-6	TRBJ1-2	TRBD1	NA	CASHRGSGGYTF	TGTGCCAGCCACAGGGGTAGTGGTGGCTACACCTTC
TRBV6-5	TRBJ1-1	TRBD1	NA	CASSPQGAWTEAFF	TGTGCCAGCAGCCCTCAGGGGGCGTGGACTGAAGCTTTCTTT
TRBV18	TRBJ2-7	NA	NA	CASSPVHWAYEQYF	TGTGCCAGCTCACCAGTTCATTGGGCATACGAGCAGTACTTC
TRBV30	TRBJ1-5	NA	NA	CAWSTGGGQPQHF	TGTGCCTGGAGCACTGGGGGGGGTCAGCCCCAGCATTTT
TRBV29-1	TRBJ2-1	TRBD1	NA	CSGQGARYNEQFF	TGCAGCGGTCAGGGGGCGCGATACAATGAGCAGTTCTTC
TRBV14	TRBJ2-7	NA	few	CASSQVGGRHEQYF	TGTGCCAGCAGCCAAGTGGGGGGACGGCACGAGCAGTACTTC
TRBV7-3	TRBJ2-3	NA	once	CASSLYRGSTDTQYF	TGTGCCAGCAGCTTATACCGGGGTAGCACAGATACGCAGTATTTT
TRBV27	TRBJ2-7	NA	NA	CASSLPGRKTGEQYF	TGTGCCAGCAGTTTGCCAGGGAGGAAAACTGGCGAGCAGTACTTC
TRBV19	TRBJ1-1	NA	NA	CASSTARMSGVWTEAFF	TGTGCCAGTAGTACCGCCCGTATGTCGGGGGTATGGACTGAAGCTTTCTTT
TRBV5-4	TRBJ2-5	NA	NA	CASSPGQNQETQYF	TGTGCCAGCAGCCCAGGACAAAACCAAGAGACCCAGTACTTC
TRBV4-1	TRBJ2-7	NA	NA	CASSQDTSMYEQYF	TGCGCCAGCAGCCAAGATACTAGTATGTACGAGCAGTACTTC
TRBV28	TRBJ2-1	NA	NA	CASSFTGSAYNEQFF	TGTGCCAGCAGTTTCACAGGGTCGGCCTACAATGAGCAGTTCTTC
TRBV14	TRBJ2-7	NA	NA	CASSQDGQSRGSYEQYF	TGTGCCAGCAGCCAAGATGGACAGTCTAGAGGCTCCTACGAGCAGTACTTC
TRBV7-6	TRBJ2-7	TRBD2	once	CASSLGVAGPYEQYF	TGTGCCAGCAGCTTAGGGGTAGCGGGACCTTACGAGCAGTACTTC
TRBV6-5	TRBJ1-1	NA	few	CATRGGTEAFF	TGTGCCACCAGGGGAGGGACTGAAGCTTTCTTT
TRBV11-3	TRBJ2-2	NA	NA	CASSFNGELFF	TGTGCCAGCAGCTTTAACGGGGAGCTGTTTTTT
TRBV30	TRBJ1-1	TRBD1	NA	CAPPHRGRNTEAFF	TGTGCCCCACCTCACAGGGGCAGGAACACTGAAGCTTTCTTT
TRBV28	TRBJ1-5	TRBD1	NA	CAEPRDSRYLNQPQHF	TGTGCCGAGCCACGGGACAGTCGATACCTCAATCAGCCCCAGCATTTT
TRBV18	TRBJ1-1	TRBD1	NA	CASFTTGITEAFF	TGTGCCAGCTTTACGACAGGGATCACTGAAGCTTTCTTT
TRBV2	TRBJ2-1	NA	NA	CASSEGLANEQFF	TGTGCCAGCAGTGAAGGTTTAGCGAATGAGCAGTTCTTC
TRBV7-2	TRBJ1-4	NA	NA	CASSSEDFGREKLFF	TGTGCCAGCAGCTCCGAAGACTTCGGAAGGGAAAAACTGTTTTTT
TRBV4-2	TRBJ1-4	TRBD1	NA	CASSQLAGQPLGDEKLFF	TGTGCCAGCAGCCAACTTGCGGGACAGCCCCTTGGCGACGAAAAACTGTTTTTT